Sequencing of this T cell receptor beta chain was carried out in a study of CXCR3-negative and CXCR3-positive naive CD8 T cells. Study-wide points: When CXCR3-positive naive cells were set against CXCR3-negative naive cells, the former had more hydrophobic TRB CDR3s. Whereas memory cells differed, naive CXCR3-negative and CXCR3-positive cells shared similar TRBV-TRBJ usage. Naive subsets were similarly diverse, while memory CD8+ repertoires were much less diverse.

In triplicate, each CD8+ T cell subset was sorted at 250,000 to 300,000 cells per replicate. CD45RO-CCR7+CD27+CD95- characterized naive CD8+ T cells. In regard to this clonotype: The antigen is undetermined.

UMI-labeled 5' RACE TRB cDNA libraries were prepared from the cells. TCRdb reanalyzed the 5' RACE reads, giving one entry per CDR3 protein sequence and no DNA. Here the sample table reports about 130,000 distinct CDR3 sequences. CDR1 is SQVTM and CDR2 is ANQGSEA in the germline V gene. This CDR3 region has 12 residues. The rearrangement links TRBV29-1 to TRBJ2-7. This clonotype was obtained from a human donor in good health. Some clones in this sample may be carry-over from other donors' samples. Sequencing was done on a sample of naive CXCR3+ CD8+ T cells from blood. The subset denotes: CD45RO-CCR7+CD27+CD95- naive CD8+ T cells expressing CXCR3 (TNR3+). The chain's CDR3 is CSVVSLGYEQYF.